The clone carrying this T cell receptor (beta chain) showed up just a few times. Its antigen is as yet unknown. The data belong to a study of post-analysis software for immune sequencing data. Study in general: Recorded disease courses covered relapsing-remitting, secondary progressive and progressive-relapsing multiple sclerosis. Some patients had no subtype annotation. Whole-study results and caveats: When patients were compared with controls, 4 or 5 TRBV segments were more frequent, TRBV5-6, TRBV5-1 and TRBV20-1 among them. Strong co-clustering by F measure was seen for same-batch samples. A significant reduction in normalized Chao1 diversity was observed in multiple sclerosis patients versus controls.

The authors incorporated unique molecular identifiers into the TCR beta cDNA libraries. The authors obtained roughly 500,000 cDNA molecules from approximately 1 to 10 million T cells. TCRdb recomputed calls from the PCR reads with MiXCR, one row per CDR3 protein. The sample consists of approximately 460,000 distinct CDR3 sequences, approximately 46% of them appearing once. V lost 3 bases to trimming and J lost 0 bases, with 18 bases between them. Germline V gene lookup returns CDR1 DFQATT and CDR2 SNEGSKA (reference sequence). The CDR3 sequence is 17 residues long. The sample was blood. The chain recombines TRBV20-1 with TRBJ2-1; D call uncertain. The receptor comes from a girl aged 10 to 17 with multiple sclerosis. CDR3 coding DNA: TGCAGTGCTAGGCGTAACATAGCCTCGAGCTCCTACAATGAGCAGTTCTTC. Translated: CSARRNIASSSYNEQFF.